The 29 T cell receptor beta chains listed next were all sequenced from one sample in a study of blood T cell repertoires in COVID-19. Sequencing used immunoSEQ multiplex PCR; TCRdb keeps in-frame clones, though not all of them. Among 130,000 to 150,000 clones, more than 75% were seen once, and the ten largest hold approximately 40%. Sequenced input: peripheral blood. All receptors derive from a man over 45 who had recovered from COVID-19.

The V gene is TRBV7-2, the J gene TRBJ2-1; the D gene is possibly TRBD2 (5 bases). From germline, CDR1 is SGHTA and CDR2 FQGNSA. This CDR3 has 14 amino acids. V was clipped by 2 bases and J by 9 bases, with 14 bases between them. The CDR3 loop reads CASSLTPEGVEQFF. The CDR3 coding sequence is TGTGCCAGCAGCTTAACCCCAGAGGGAGTTGAGCAGTTCTTC.

The CDR3 DNA follows: TGTGCCAGCATATGGGGGGGTTACAATGAGCAGTTCTTC. It translates to CASIWGGYNEQFF. V gene TRBV5-6 combines with J gene TRBJ2-1; 7 nucleotides align to TRBD2. With V trimmed by 6 bases and J by 4 bases, 4 bases remained unmatched. The CDR3 spans 13 residues. Germline V gene data show CDR1 as SGHDT and CDR2 as YYEEEE.

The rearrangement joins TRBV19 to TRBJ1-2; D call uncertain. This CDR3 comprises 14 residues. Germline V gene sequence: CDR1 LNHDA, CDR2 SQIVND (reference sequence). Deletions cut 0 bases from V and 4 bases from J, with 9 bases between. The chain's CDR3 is CASSIERETYGYTF. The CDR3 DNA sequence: TGTGCCAGTAGTATAGAACGGGAAACCTATGGCTACACCTTC.

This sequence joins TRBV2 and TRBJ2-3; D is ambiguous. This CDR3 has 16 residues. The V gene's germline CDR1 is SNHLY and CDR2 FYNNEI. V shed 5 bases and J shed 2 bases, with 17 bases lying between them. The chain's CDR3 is CASSIDAETNTDTQYF. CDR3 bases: TGTGCCAGCAGTATAGATGCGGAAACCAACACAGATACGCAGTATTTT.

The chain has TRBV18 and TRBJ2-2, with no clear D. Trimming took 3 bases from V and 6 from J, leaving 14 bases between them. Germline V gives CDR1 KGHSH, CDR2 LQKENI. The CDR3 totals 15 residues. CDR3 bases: TGTGCCAGCTCACCGCTGGCGGTGCCGGCCGGGGAGCTGTTTTTT. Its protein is CASSPLAVPAGELFF.

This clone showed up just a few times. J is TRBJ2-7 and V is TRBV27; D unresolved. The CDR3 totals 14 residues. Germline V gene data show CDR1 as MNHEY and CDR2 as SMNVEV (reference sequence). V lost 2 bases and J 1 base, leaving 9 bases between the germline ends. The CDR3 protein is CASSLMGSSYEQYF. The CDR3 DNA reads TGTGCCAGCAGTTTAATGGGCTCTTCCTACGAGCAGTACTTC.

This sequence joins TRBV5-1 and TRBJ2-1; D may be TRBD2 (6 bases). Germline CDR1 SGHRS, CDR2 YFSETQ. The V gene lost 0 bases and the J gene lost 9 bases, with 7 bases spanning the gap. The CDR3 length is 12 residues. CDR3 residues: CASSLVEGEQFF. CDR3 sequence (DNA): TGCGCCAGCAGCTTGGTGGAGGGTGAGCAGTTCTTC.

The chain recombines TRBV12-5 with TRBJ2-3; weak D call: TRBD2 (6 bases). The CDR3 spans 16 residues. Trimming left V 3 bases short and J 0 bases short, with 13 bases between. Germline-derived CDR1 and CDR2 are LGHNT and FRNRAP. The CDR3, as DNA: TGTGCTAGTGGTTTATCCTCCGGGGGAAGCACAGATACGCAGTATTTT. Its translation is CASGLSSGGSTDTQYF.

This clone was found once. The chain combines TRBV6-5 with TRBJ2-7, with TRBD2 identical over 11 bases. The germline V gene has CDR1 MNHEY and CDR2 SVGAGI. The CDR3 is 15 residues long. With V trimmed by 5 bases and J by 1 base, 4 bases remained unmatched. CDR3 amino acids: CASSRSSGGSYEQYF. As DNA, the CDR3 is TGTGCCAGCAGTCGTTCTAGCGGGGGGTCCTACGAGCAGTACTTC.

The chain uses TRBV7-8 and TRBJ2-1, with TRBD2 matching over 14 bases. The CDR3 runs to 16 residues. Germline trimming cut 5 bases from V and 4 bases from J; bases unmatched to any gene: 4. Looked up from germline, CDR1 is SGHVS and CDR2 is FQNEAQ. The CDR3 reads CASSPRLAGGYNEQFF. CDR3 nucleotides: TGTGCCAGCAGCCCCCGACTAGCGGGGGGGTACAATGAGCAGTTCTTC.

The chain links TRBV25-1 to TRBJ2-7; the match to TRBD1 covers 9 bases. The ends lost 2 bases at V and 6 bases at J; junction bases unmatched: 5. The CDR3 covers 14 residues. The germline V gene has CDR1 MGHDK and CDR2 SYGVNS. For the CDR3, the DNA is TGTGCCAGCAGTGAAACAGGGGGCCGTCGCGAGCAGTACTTC. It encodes CASSETGGRREQYF.

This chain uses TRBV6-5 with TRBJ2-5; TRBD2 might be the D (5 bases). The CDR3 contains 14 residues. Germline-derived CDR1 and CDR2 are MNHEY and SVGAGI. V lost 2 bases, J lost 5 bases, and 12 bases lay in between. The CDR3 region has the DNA TGTGCCAGCAGTTACGGTCTTAGCGCGGAGACCCAGTACTTC. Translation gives CASSYGLSAETQYF.

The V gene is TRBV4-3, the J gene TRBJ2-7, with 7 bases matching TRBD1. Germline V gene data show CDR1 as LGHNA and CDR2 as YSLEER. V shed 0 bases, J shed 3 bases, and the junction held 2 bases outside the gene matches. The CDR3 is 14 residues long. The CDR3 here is CASSQDRGNYEQYF. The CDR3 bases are TGCGCCAGCAGCCAAGACAGGGGGAACTACGAGCAGTACTTC.

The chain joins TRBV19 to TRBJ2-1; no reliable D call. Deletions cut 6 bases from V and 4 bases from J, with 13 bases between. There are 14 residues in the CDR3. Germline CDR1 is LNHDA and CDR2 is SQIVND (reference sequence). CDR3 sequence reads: CASRSAIDYNEQFF. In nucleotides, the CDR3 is TGTGCCAGTAGATCAGCGATTGATTACAATGAGCAGTTCTTC.

For the CDR3, the DNA is TGTGCCAGCTCACCCGGTAACGAAAAACTGTTTTTT. Translated: CASSPGNEKLFF. The rearrangement links TRBV18 to TRBJ1-4, with no clear D. The CDR3 has 12 amino acids. Trimming shortened V by 3 bases and J by 8 bases, and 7 bases separated the two germline ends. Germline-derived CDR1 and CDR2 are KGHSH and LQKENI.

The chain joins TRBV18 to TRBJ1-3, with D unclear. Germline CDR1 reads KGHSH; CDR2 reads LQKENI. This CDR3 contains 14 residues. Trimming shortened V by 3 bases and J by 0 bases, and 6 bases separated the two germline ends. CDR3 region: CASSPGTSGNTIYF. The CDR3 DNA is TGTGCCAGCTCACCGGGCACCTCTGGAAACACCATATATTTT.

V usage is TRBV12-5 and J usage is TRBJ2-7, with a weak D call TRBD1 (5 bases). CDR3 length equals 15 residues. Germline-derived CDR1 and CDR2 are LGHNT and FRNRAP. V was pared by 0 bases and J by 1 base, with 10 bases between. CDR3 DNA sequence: TGTGCTAGTGGTTTGGTGTTAGGGGCGTCCTACGAGCAGTACTTC. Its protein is CASGLVLGASYEQYF.

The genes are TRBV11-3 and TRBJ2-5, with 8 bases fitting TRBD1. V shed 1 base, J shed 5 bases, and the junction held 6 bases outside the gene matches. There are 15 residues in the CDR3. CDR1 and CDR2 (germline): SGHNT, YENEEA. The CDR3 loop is CASSLGWTGTETQYF. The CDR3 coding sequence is TGTGCCAGCAGCTTAGGTTGGACAGGGACGGAGACCCAGTACTTC.

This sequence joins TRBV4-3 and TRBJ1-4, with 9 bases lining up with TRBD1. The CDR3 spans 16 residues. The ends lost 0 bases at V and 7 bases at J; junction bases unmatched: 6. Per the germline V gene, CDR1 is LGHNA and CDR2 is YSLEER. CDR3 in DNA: TGCGCCAGCAGCCAAGATCTAGACAGGGGGACTGAAAAACTGTTTTTT. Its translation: CASSQDLDRGTEKLFF.

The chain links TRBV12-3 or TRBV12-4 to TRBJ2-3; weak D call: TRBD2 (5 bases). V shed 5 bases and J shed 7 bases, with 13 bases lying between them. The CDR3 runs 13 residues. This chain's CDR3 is CASSRPLTNTQYF. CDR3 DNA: TGTGCCAGCAGTCGTCCCCTGACTAATACGCAGTATTTT.

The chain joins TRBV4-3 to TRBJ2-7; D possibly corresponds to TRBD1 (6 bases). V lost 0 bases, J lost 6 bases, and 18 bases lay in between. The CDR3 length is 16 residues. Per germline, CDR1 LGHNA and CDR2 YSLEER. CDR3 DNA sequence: TGCGCCAGCAGCCAAGATCGGGAACAGGGTAGGTTCGAGCAGTACTTC. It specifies CASSQDREQGRFEQYF.

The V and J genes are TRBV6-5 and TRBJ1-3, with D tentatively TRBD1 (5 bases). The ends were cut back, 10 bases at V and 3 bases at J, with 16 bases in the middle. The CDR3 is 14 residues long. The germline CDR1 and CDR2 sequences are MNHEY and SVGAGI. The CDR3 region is CATDLQGGGNTIYF. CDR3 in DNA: TGTGCCACCGACCTTCAGGGAGGTGGAAACACCATATATTTT.

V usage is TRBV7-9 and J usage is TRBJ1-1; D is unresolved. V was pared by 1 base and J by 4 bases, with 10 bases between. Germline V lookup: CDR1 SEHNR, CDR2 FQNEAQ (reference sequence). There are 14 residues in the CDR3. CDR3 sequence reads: CASSLVQAGTEAFF. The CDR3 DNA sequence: TGTGCCAGCAGCTTAGTCCAGGCCGGCACTGAAGCTTTCTTT.

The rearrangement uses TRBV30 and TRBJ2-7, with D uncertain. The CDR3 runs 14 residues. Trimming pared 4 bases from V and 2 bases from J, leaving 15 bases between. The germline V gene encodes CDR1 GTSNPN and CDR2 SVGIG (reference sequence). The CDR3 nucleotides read TGTGCCTGGAATAACCCATCGTCGGCCTACGAGCAGTACTTC. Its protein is CAWNNPSSAYEQYF.

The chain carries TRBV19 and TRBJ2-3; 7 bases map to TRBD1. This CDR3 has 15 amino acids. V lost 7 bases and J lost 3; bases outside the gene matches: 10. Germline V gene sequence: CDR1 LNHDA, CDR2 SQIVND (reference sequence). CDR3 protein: CASKGRGRVTDTQYF. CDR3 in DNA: TGTGCCAGTAAGGGAAGGGGGCGCGTAACAGATACGCAGTATTTT.

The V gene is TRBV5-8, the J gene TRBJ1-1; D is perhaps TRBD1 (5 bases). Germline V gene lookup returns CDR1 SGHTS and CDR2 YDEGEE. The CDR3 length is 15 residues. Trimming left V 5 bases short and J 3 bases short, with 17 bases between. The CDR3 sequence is CASREGHVGYTEAFF. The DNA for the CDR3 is TGTGCCAGCAGGGAAGGACATGTAGGGTACACTGAAGCTTTCTTT. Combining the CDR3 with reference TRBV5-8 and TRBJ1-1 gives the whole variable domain EAGVTQSPTHLIKTRGQQATLRCSPISGHTSVYWYQQALGLGLQFLLWYDEGEERNRGNFPPRFSGRQFPNYSSELNVNALELEDSALYLCASREGHVGYTEAFFGQGTRLTVV.

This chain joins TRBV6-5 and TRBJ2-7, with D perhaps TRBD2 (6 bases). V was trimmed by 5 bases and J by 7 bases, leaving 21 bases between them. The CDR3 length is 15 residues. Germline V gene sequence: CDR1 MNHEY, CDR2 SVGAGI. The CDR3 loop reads CASSTRDQPTWEQYF. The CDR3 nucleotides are TGTGCCAGCAGTACGCGGGACCAACCTACGTGGGAGCAGTACTTC.

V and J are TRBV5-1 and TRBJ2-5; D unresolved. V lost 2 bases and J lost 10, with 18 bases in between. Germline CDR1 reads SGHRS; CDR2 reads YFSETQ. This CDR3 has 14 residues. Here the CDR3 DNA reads TGCGCCAGCAGCTTTGGCGAGTCGCCGTCGGGCCAGTACTTC. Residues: CASSFGESPSGQYF.

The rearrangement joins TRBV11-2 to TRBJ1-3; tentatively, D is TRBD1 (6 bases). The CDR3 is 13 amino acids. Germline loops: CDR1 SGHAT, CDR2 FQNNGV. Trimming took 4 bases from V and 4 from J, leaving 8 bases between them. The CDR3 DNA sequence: TGTGCCAGCAGCTCGGGACAAGGAAACACCATATATTTT. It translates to CASSSGQGNTIYF.